This T cell receptor (beta chain) was identified during a study of blood T cells in healthy people across ages. Overall study results and limits: As age increased, TCR beta diversity per million T cells fell in a roughly linear fashion.

A second PCR, run for roughly 7 to 12 cycles, used a sample-barcoded 5' primer plus a J-beta primer mix. One entry per CDR3 protein, called by TCRdb with MiXCR from the 5' RACE reads. This table has over 1.5 million distinct CDR3 sequences, about 50% appearing once. The authors drew approximately 9 milliliters of peripheral blood from each donor. Each sample gave at least 6 million isolated PBMCs. No fewer than 6 micrograms of total RNA were isolated from every sample. This CDR3 is built from 15 residues. Trimming at V came to 7 bases and at J to 4 bases, leaving 11 bases not matched to a gene. Germline V gene lookup returns CDR1 LNHDA and CDR2 SQIVND (reference sequence). Comment on this clonotype: Its specificity is unknown.

The receptor was isolated from a woman aged 40 to 50 in good health. The V gene is TRBV19, the J gene TRBJ1-2; 8 bases are shared with TRBD1. Sequencing input: blood. CDR3 DNA sequence: TGTGCCAGTATTCCAACAGGGGGTCTTTTCTATGGCTACACCTTC. Amino acid sequence: CASIPTGGLFYGYTF.